These 18 T cell receptor beta chains were all obtained from the same sample, sequenced in a study of T cell repertoires in cytomegalovirus infection. No antigen has been assigned to these receptors. Each CDR3 protein gets one entry after TCRdb re-called the reads with MiXCR. The repertoire includes fewer than 850,000 distinct CDR3 sequences, under 35% of them detected once, and roughly 14% sits in the top ten. Sequenced material: cultured CD8+ T cells from PBMCs, taken from culture after CMV antigen stimulation. The receptor set was obtained from a human donor in good health (CMV status not recorded). Some clones in this sample may be carry-over from other donors' samples.

This clonotype was picked up many times. The rearrangement links TRBV7-6 to TRBJ2-3; D possibly corresponds to TRBD2 (6 bases). The CDR3 runs to 14 residues. Germline V gene sequence: CDR1 SGHVS, CDR2 FNYEAQ. The V end was cut by 3 bases, the J end by 1 base, with 8 bases between. CDR3 nucleotide sequence: TGTGCCAGCAGCTTCTGGGGGGGCACAGATACGCAGTATTTT. It encodes CASSFWGGTDTQYF.

This rearrangement joins TRBV20-1 to TRBJ1-5, with D possibly TRBD1 on 6 matching bases. The CDR3 has 12 amino acids. V was trimmed by 1 base and J by 10 bases, leaving 11 bases between them. Germline V gene sequence: CDR1 DFQATT, CDR2 SNEGSKA (reference sequence). The CDR3 region is CSARGQEVPQHF. For the CDR3, the DNA is TGCAGTGCTAGAGGACAGGAGGTCCCCCAGCATTTT.

The table lists this clonotype with many counts. J is TRBJ2-3 and V is TRBV7-9; a possible D gene is TRBD2 (7 bases). Germline V gene data show CDR1 as SEHNR and CDR2 as FQNEAQ (reference sequence). V was clipped by 4 bases and J by 2 bases, with 16 bases between them. This CDR3 has 16 residues. The CDR3 here is CASSWGGRAFTDTQYF. The DNA of the CDR3 is TGTGCCAGCAGCTGGGGGGGCAGGGCCTTCACAGATACGCAGTATTTT.

The chain joins TRBV7-9 to TRBJ1-3; perhaps TRBD1 as D (5 bases). V was clipped by 0 bases and J by 2 bases, with 17 bases between them. CDR3 length: 18 residues. The germline V gene has CDR1 SEHNR and CDR2 FQNEAQ (reference sequence). The CDR3 coding sequence is TGTGCCAGCAGCTTAGCGGACGGCGGGGCAGGCCCTGGAAACACCATATATTTT. It yields the protein CASSLADGGAGPGNTIYF. Full variable domain (rest looked up from reference TRBV7-9 and TRBJ1-3): DTGVSQNPRHKITKRGQNVTFRCDPISEHNRLYWYRQTLGQGPEFLTYFQNEAQLEKSRLLSDRFSAERPKGSFSTLEIQRTEQGDSAMYLCASSLADGGAGPGNTIYFGEGSWLTVV.

The rearrangement joins TRBV19 to TRBJ1-2, with 10 bases aligning to TRBD1. CDR3 length equals 15 residues. V was pared by 1 base and J by 5 bases, with 4 bases of the junction left unmatched. Per germline, CDR1 LNHDA and CDR2 SQIVND (reference sequence). CDR3 DNA sequence: TGTGCCAGTAGTATAGCCGGACAGGGGGAGTATGGCTACACCTTC. Residues: CASSIAGQGEYGYTF.

The chain links TRBV7-9 to TRBJ1-3; D not certain. This CDR3 comprises 12 residues. Germline lookup yields CDR1 SEHNR and CDR2 FQNEAQ (reference sequence). V was pared by 11 bases and J by 0 bases, with 8 bases between. CDR3 region: CALWTSGNTIYF. Written as DNA, the CDR3 is TGTGCCCTTTGGACCTCTGGAAACACCATATATTTT.

This clonotype has just a few counts. The chain couples TRBV7-2 to TRBJ1-2, with 9 bases fitting TRBD1. Trimming cost V 7 bases and J 3 bases; bases outside gene matches: 6. The V gene's germline CDR1 is SGHTA and CDR2 FQGNSA. The CDR3 is 14 residues long. The CDR3: CASIDRGKDYGYTF. In DNA, the CDR3 is TGTGCCAGCATAGACAGGGGGAAGGACTATGGCTACACCTTC.

This clonotype was seen a few times. The chain joins TRBV5-6 to TRBJ2-7; TRBD2 is a possible D gene (6 bases). Germline CDR1 SGHDT, CDR2 YYEEEE. V shed 0 bases and J shed 3 bases, with 13 bases lying between them. The CDR3 is made up of 15 amino acids. The CDR3: CASSLGRPSDYEQYV. CDR3 DNA: TGTGCCAGCAGCTTGGGGCGGCCTAGCGACTACGAGCAGTACGTC.

The sample holds many counts of this clonotype. CDR3: CASSAEGLAQETQYF. The DNA of the CDR3 is TGTGCCAGCAGTGCAGAGGGACTAGCGCAAGAGACCCAGTACTTC. The J gene is TRBJ2-5, the V gene TRBV7-6, with 10 bases matching TRBD2. CDR3 length: 15 amino acids. CDR1 is SGHVS, CDR2 FNYEAQ, per germline. V was clipped by 6 bases and J by 2 bases; unmatched bases: 6.

The rearrangement joins TRBV27 to TRBJ1-1; TRBD1 aligns across 8 bases. The CDR3 covers 14 residues. Germline V CDR1 and CDR2: MNHEY, SMNVEV (reference sequence). V was clipped by 0 bases and J by 11 bases; unmatched bases: 8. DNA for the CDR3: TGTGCCAGCAGTTTATCCGACAGGGGCCGGGAGGCTTTCTTT. It codes for CASSLSDRGREAFF.

V usage is TRBV9 and J usage is TRBJ2-3; a weak D match, TRBD2 (5 bases). V lost 4 bases and J lost 3, with 15 bases in between. Germline CDR1 SGDLS, CDR2 YYNGEE. There are 15 residues in the CDR3. The CDR3 loop is CASSPTRAWTDTQYF. CDR3 DNA sequence: TGTGCCAGCAGCCCTACGAGGGCATGGACAGATACGCAGTATTTT.

The rearrangement uses TRBV5-6 and TRBJ1-6; tentatively, D is TRBD1 (5 bases). The CDR3 consists of 15 residues. V lost 1 base, J lost 10 bases, and 15 bases lay in between. CDR1 and CDR2 from the germline V gene are SGHDT and YYEEEE. Written as DNA, the CDR3 is TGTGCCAGCAGCTTGATCAGGGAAGTTAGCTCACCCCTCCACTTT. It encodes CASSLIREVSSPLHF.

The chain is built from TRBV27 and TRBJ1-2; the D is unclear. The CDR3 is 15 residues long. Germline-derived CDR1 and CDR2 are MNHEY and SMNVEV (reference sequence). Trimming removed 7 bases from V and 2 bases from J, with 17 bases in between. The CDR3 DNA follows: TGTGCCAGCACCCCTACCGGACTGAGCAACTATGGCTACACCTTC. Its protein product is CASTPTGLSNYGYTF.

This clonotype was counted only a few times. The V call is TRBV12-3 or TRBV12-4, the J call TRBJ1-2; D remains ambiguous. The CDR3 is 12 amino acids. Trimming left V 7 bases short and J 4 bases short, with 10 bases between. CDR3 sequence: CASTGYTYGYTF. The CDR3 DNA reads TGTGCCAGCACCGGCTACACCTATGGCTACACCTTC.

This clonotype was recorded many times. The rearrangement links TRBV7-8 to TRBJ2-1; the D is unclear. The CDR3 consists of 11 residues. V was clipped by 6 bases and J by 8 bases, with 8 bases between them. Germline CDR1 reads SGHVS; CDR2 reads FQNEAQ. The CDR3 nucleotides are TGTGCCAGCAGTGCAAGCTATGAGCAGTTCTTC. This sequence encodes CASSASYEQFF.

V and J are TRBV20-1 and TRBJ2-2, with TRBD2 identical over 13 bases. With 6 bases clipped from V and 5 bases from J, the junction kept 3 bases outside the gene matches. CDR1 is DFQATT, CDR2 SNEGSKA, per germline (reference sequence). The CDR3 has 14 residues. The CDR3 here is CSAGTSGDTGELFF. DNA of the CDR3: TGCAGTGCCGGGACTAGCGGGGATACCGGGGAGCTGTTTTTT.

The chain recombines TRBV18 with TRBJ1-1, with D maybe TRBD1 (5 bases). Trimming took 3 bases from V and 5 from J, leaving 19 bases between them. The CDR3 is 16 amino acids. From germline, CDR1 is KGHSH and CDR2 LQKENI. CDR3 residues: CASSPVGTQTRTEAFF. The CDR3, as DNA: TGTGCCAGCTCACCGGTGGGGACCCAAACAAGGACTGAAGCTTTCTTT.

This clonotype was seen a handful of times. This chain links TRBV12-3 or TRBV12-4 with TRBJ1-6, with unresolved D. Trimming took 3 bases from V and 0 from J, leaving 12 bases between them. The CDR3 contains 17 residues. The CDR3 spells CASSFGPGSSYNSPLHF. CDR3 bases: TGTGCCAGCAGTTTCGGGCCAGGAAGCTCCTATAATTCACCCCTCCACTTT.